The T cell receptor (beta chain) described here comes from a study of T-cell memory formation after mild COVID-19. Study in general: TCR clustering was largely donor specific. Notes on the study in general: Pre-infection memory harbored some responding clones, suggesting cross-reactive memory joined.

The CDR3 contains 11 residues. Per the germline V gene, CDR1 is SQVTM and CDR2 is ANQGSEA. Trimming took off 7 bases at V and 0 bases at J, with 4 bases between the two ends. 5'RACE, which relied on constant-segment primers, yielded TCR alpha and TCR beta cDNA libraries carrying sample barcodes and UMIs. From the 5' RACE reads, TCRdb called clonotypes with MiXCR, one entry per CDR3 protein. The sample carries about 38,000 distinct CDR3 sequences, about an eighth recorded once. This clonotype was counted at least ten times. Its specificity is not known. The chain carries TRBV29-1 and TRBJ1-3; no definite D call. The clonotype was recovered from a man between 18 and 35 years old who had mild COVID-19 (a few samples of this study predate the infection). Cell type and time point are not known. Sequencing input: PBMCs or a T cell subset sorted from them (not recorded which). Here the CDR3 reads CSGDSGNTIYF. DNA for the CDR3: TGCAGCGGGGACTCTGGAAACACCATATATTTT. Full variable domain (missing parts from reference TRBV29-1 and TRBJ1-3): SAVISQKPSRDICQRGTSLTIQCQVDSQVTMMFWYRQQPGQSLTLIATANQGSEATYESGFVIDKFPISRPNLTFSTLTVSNMSPEDSSIYLCSGDSGNTIYFGEGSWLTVV.